This TCR beta chain emerged from a study of technical replicates of blood from a few donors. The data were produced by immunoSEQ multiplex PCR, yet TCRdb's version contains in-frame clones alone and is incomplete. The sample has about 56,000 clones; nearly 95% are singletons. Germline CDR1 MNHNY, CDR2 SVGAGI (reference sequence). The CDR3 spans 12 residues. The V end lost 5 bases, the J end lost 0 bases, and 4 bases lay between the germline ends. Source material: PBMCs. The chain combines TRBV6-6 with TRBJ1-2, with unresolved D. The receptor's source is a human donor in good health. Some clones in this sample may be carry-over from other donors' samples. In DNA form, the CDR3 reads TGTGCCAGCAGTCCGGCTAACTATGGCTACACCTTC. Its translation is CASSPANYGYTF.